These 5 T cell receptor beta chains were sequenced from one sample in a study of blood T cell repertoires in COVID-19. This table comes from immunoSEQ multiplex PCR, and its TCRdb copy is limited to in-frame clones, with some not included. The sample has just under 50,000 clones, roughly nine tenths seen once. The sample was peripheral blood. The receptors stem from a human donor in a cohort sampled during active COVID-19.

Concerning this clone: One end of the junction varies from germline; a read error may be responsible. V gene TRBV7-2 combines with J gene TRBJ2-5; 14 nucleotides agree with TRBD2. Per germline, CDR1 SGHTA and CDR2 FQGNSA. The length of the CDR3 is 15 residues. CDR3 in amino acids: CASSQTSGREEPQYF. The CDR3 DNA follows: TGTGCCAGCAGTCAGACTAGCGGGAGGGAAGAGCCCCAGTACTTC.

The chain joins TRBV27 to TRBJ1-5; 8 nucleotides line up with TRBD1. The trim removed 7 bases at V and 3 bases at J, leaving 11 bases unmatched. This CDR3 has 16 amino acids. Germline loops: CDR1 MNHEY, CDR2 SMNVEV (reference sequence). CDR3 in DNA: TGTGCCAGCACACCGACAGGGGAAATTTACAATCAGCCCCAGCATTTT. Its translation: CASTPTGEIYNQPQHF.

The gene calls are TRBV19 and TRBJ2-7; 7 bases match TRBD2. The junction had 6 bases not matched to a gene; V was cut back by 4 bases and J by 0 bases. Germline values: CDR1 LNHDA, CDR2 SQIVND (reference sequence). This CDR3 contains 15 residues. The chain's CDR3 is CASSTSGASSYEQYF. The CDR3 coding sequence is TGTGCCAGTAGTACGAGCGGGGCCAGCTCCTACGAGCAGTACTTC.

J is TRBJ2-1 and V is TRBV5-5; D possibly corresponds to TRBD2 (6 bases). The V gene lost 4 bases and the J gene lost 6 bases, with 14 bases spanning the gap. Germline CDR1 reads SGHKS; CDR2 reads YYEKEE (reference sequence). This CDR3 is 14 amino acids long. CDR3 amino acids: CASSPGTLSNEQFF. The CDR3 DNA reads as TGTGCCAGCAGCCCCGGGACTTTAAGCAATGAGCAGTTCTTC. Complete variable domain (other parts from reference TRBV5-5 and TRBJ2-1): DAGVTQSPTHLIKTRGQQVTLRCSPISGHKSVSWYQQVLGQGPQFIFQYYEKEERGRGNFPDRFSARQFPNYSSELNVNALLLGDSALYLCASSPGTLSNEQFFGPGTRLTVL.

The CDR3 here is CASSATGYTEAFF. In DNA form, the CDR3 reads TGTGCCAGCAGCGCCACAGGGTACACTGAAGCTTTCTTT. The chain has TRBV3-1 (or the pseudogene TRBV3-2) and TRBJ1-1; possible D gene TRBD1, 6 bases. CDR1 is LGHDT, CDR2 YNNKEL, per germline (reference sequence). V lost 5 bases to trimming and J lost 3 bases, with 10 bases between them. This CDR3 has 13 residues.